The clone carrying this T cell receptor beta chain has a count of ten or more. Its specificity is not known. TCRdb passed the 5' RACE reads through MiXCR, listing each CDR3 protein once. This table has under 300,000 distinct CDR3 sequences, around 8.3% appearing once. This specimen belongs to a study of identical twins. Study-level findings and limits: Zero-insertion analyses were open to partial confounding by invariant MAIT and iNKT cells. Sequences that were beta out-of-frame showed weaker excess twin sharing.

There are 16 residues in the CDR3. The ends lost 4 bases at V and 2 bases at J; junction bases unmatched: 10. CDR1 is MGHDK, CDR2 SYGVNS, per germline. These same data were also listed under a study on yellow fever vaccine responses in identical twins.

The source is a woman between 18 and 29 years old in good health. The chain couples TRBV25-1 to TRBJ1-1, with 7 bases aligning to TRBD1. Sequenced material: CD8+ T cells sorted from blood. The CDR3 bases are TGTGCCAGCAGTGCTTCTTACAGGGGTGCCAACACTGAAGCTTTCTTT. Translating it yields CASSASYRGANTEAFF.